This T cell receptor beta chain was identified in a study of CD8+CD57+ T cells in acquired aplastic anemia. Genomic DNA, serving as template, underwent TCR beta VDJ and CDR3 profiling. One entry per CDR3 protein results from TCRdb running MiXCR on the reads. The sample shows about 81,000 distinct CDR3 sequences, under 50% of them seen only once. General study points: Researchers report that twenty-nine CD8+ CDR3 sequences appeared in both patients and controls. Patients and controls had CD8+ Simpson's diversity values that were not significantly distinct.

Germline V lookup: CDR1 DFQATT, CDR2 SNEGSKA (reference sequence). V was clipped by 7 bases and J by 3 bases, with 12 bases between them. This CDR3 has 12 amino acids. The table lists this clonotype with a count of one. Its antigen is currently unknown. The sample was sorted CD4+, CD8+, or CD8+CD57+ T cells (not recorded which) from PBMCs. This chain links TRBV20-1 with TRBJ1-1; TRBD1 might be the D (5 bases). This TCR was recovered from a human donor in good health, serving as a control. The CDR3 nucleotides read TGCAGTGGACAGACAGACGACACTGAAGCTTTCTTT. Translation gives CSGQTDDTEAFF.